This T cell receptor beta chain was identified in a study of OX40 agonist ivuxolimab in advanced cancers. On the study more broadly: Of mixed ages from 23 to 79 and averaging about 56 years, the group was roughly 85% male.

Exclusion applied to patients with autoimmune disease history or systemic immunosuppression. Study observations and caveats: With doses of 0.1 to 3.0 mg/kg, CD4+ and CD8+ blood T cells had undergone clonal expansion by week 6. CD8+ T cells (on average) carried more expanded clones than CD4+ T cells.

Sequenced by immunoSEQ multiplex PCR; TCRdb stores in-frame clones only, minus some. The data hold 55,000 to 80,000 clones, with around 82% observed a single time. V lost 4 bases and J lost 5, with 11 bases in between. Germline V gene sequence: CDR1 LGHNA, CDR2 YNFKEQ. The CDR3 is made up of 13 amino acids. Concerning this clone: Its antigen is currently unknown.

The chain employs TRBV4-2 and TRBJ2-5; possibly TRBD1 for D (5 bases). This TCR was recovered from an adult with an advanced solid tumor such as melanoma, head and neck, liver or kidney cancer. Specimen: CD4+ or CD8+ T cells sorted from blood, collected in a trial of the OX40 agonist ivuxolimab. The CDR3 reads CASSLLGVETQYF. The CDR3 region has the DNA TGTGCCAGCAGCCTCCTAGGGGTGGAGACCCAGTACTTC.